These 18 T cell receptor beta chains came from one sample sequenced in a study of blood T cell repertoires in COVID-19. TCRdb keeps only in-frame clones here, not all; method: immunoSEQ multiplex PCR. The table lists 250,000 or so clones, less than 95% of them singletons. Specimen: PBMCs or T cells enriched from blood (not recorded which). The receptors here all came from a man aged 35 to 55 who had been exposed to COVID-19.

This chain uses TRBV4-1 with TRBJ2-1; 10 bases match TRBD2. CDR1 and CDR2 (germline): MGHRA, YSYEKL. The CDR3 spans 17 residues. V lost 4 bases and J lost 8; bases outside the gene matches: 14. The CDR3 region has the DNA TGCGCCAGCAGCCCCCTTTCTAGCGGGAGCAGTAGACATGAGCAGTTCTTC. Protein: CASSPLSSGSSRHEQFF.

The rearrangement links TRBV12-3 or TRBV12-4 to TRBJ1-4, with D possibly matching TRBD1 (5 bases). Trimming pared 5 bases from V and 11 bases from J, leaving 12 bases between. The CDR3 is 12 amino acids. The CDR3 region has the DNA TGTGCCAGCAGTGGGGGGGACGGGAAACTGTTTTTT. Protein product: CASSGGDGKLFF.

The chain employs TRBV5-1 and TRBJ2-5; D may be TRBD1 (5 bases). Trimming removed 4 bases at V and 4 bases at J, with 14 bases between. This CDR3 spans 14 amino acids. Germline CDR1 and CDR2: SGHRS and YFSETQ. The CDR3 DNA reads as TGCGCCAGCAGCCCCGGAGTGGGGCGAGAGACCCAGTACTTC. As protein: CASSPGVGRETQYF.

This clone was observed a handful of times. CDR3 residues: CASSQDGGGRSPLHF. CDR3 in DNA: TGTGCCAGCAGCCAAGACGGGGGGGGTAGGTCACCCCTCCACTTT. V is TRBV3-1 (or the pseudogene TRBV3-2) and J is TRBJ1-6; a possible D gene is TRBD1 (5 bases). The CDR3 length is 15 residues. CDR1 is LGHDT, CDR2 YNNKEL, per germline (reference sequence). V lost 0 bases, J lost 10 bases, and 13 bases lay in between.

The genes are TRBV27 and TRBJ1-2, with D perhaps matching TRBD1 (5 bases). Germline CDR1 MNHEY, CDR2 SMNVEV (reference sequence). V was trimmed by 4 bases and J by 5 bases, leaving 14 bases between them. The CDR3 is 14 amino acids. The CDR3 loop is CASSSRQNLYGYTF. Written as DNA, the CDR3 is TGTGCCAGCAGTTCGAGACAGAACCTTTATGGCTACACCTTC.

The V gene is TRBV11-2, the J gene TRBJ1-5; 7 nucleotides line up with TRBD1. Trimming cost V 0 bases and J 4 bases; bases outside gene matches: 3. Germline assignment: CDR1 SGHAT and CDR2 FQNNGV. The CDR3 is made up of 15 amino acids. CDR3: CASSLDGTANQPQHF. CDR3 DNA: TGTGCCAGCAGCTTAGATGGGACAGCTAATCAGCCCCAGCATTTT. The full variable domain, its missing parts supplied by reference TRBV11-2 and TRBJ1-5, is EAGVAQSPRYKIIEKRQSVAFWCNPISGHATLYWYQQILGQGPKLLIQFQNNGVVDDSQLPKDRFSAERLKGVDSTLKIQPAKLEDSAVYLCASSLDGTANQPQHFGDGTRLSIL.

The genes are TRBV14 and TRBJ1-4; 7 positions match TRBD1. CDR1 is SGHDN and CDR2 is FVKESK in the germline V gene. V trimming: 4 bases; J trimming: 6 bases; junction bases outside the gene matches: 8. The CDR3 contains 15 residues. For the CDR3, the DNA is TGTGCCAGCAGCCTAATTACCGGGACAGATGAAAAACTGTTTTTT. This encodes CASSLITGTDEKLFF.

This clone has just one count. J is TRBJ1-5 and V is TRBV2; D remains ambiguous. Trimming shortened V by 4 bases and J by 3 bases, and 10 bases separated the two germline ends. Germline-derived CDR1 and CDR2 are SNHLY and FYNNEI. The CDR3 is 14 amino acids. CDR3 sequence: CASSVSGNNQPQHF. CDR3 DNA: TGTGCCAGCAGTGTCTCCGGGAACAATCAGCCCCAGCATTTT.

This clone showed up just once. The DNA for the CDR3 is TGTGCCAGCAGCTTAGGGACTAGCGGGGCCTACGAGCAGTACTTC. Translation gives CASSLGTSGAYEQYF. J is TRBJ2-7 and V is TRBV11-2; 12 positions agree with TRBD2. This CDR3 spans 15 amino acids. The junction had 0 bases not matched to a gene; V was cut back by 1 base and J by 2 bases. Looked up from germline, CDR1 is SGHAT and CDR2 is FQNNGV.

This sequence joins TRBV30 and TRBJ2-1, with no clear D. CDR3 length: 16 amino acids. The V end lost 0 bases, the J end lost 7 bases, and 19 bases lay between the germline ends. Germline loops: CDR1 GTSNPN, CDR2 SVGIG (reference sequence). Here the CDR3 reads CAWSVGRSPASNEQFF. DNA for the CDR3: TGTGCCTGGAGTGTAGGTCGGAGCCCAGCCTCGAATGAGCAGTTCTTC.

The chain combines TRBV29-1 with TRBJ2-3; D uncertain. CDR3 length: 16 amino acids. V was pared by 2 bases and J by 0 bases, with 15 bases between. CDR1 is SQVTM, CDR2 ANQGSEA, per germline. The CDR3 loop is CSVELSWRKSTDTQYF. In DNA, the CDR3 is TGCAGCGTTGAACTGAGTTGGCGGAAAAGCACAGATACGCAGTATTTT.

This chain uses TRBV7-2 with TRBJ1-2; 7 bases align to TRBD1. Germline trimming cut 6 bases from V and 4 bases from J; bases unmatched to any gene: 11. The CDR3 extends over 15 amino acids. The germline V gene encodes CDR1 SGHTA and CDR2 FQGNSA. CDR3 sequence reads: CASSFHSDRAYGYTF. In DNA form, the CDR3 reads TGTGCCAGCAGTTTTCACTCCGACAGGGCCTATGGCTACACCTTC.

The chain links TRBV7-3 to TRBJ2-1, with D perhaps matching TRBD2 (6 bases). The V end was cut by 4 bases, the J end by 3 bases, with 16 bases between. The CDR3 spans 16 residues. Germline V gene sequence: CDR1 SGHTA, CDR2 FQGTGA. The CDR3 here is CASSSHGTASYNEQFF. The DNA of the CDR3 is TGTGCCAGCAGCTCCCATGGGACTGCCAGCTACAATGAGCAGTTCTTC. The whole variable domain, remainder taken from reference TRBV7-3 and TRBJ2-1, is GAGVSQTPSNKVTEKGKYVELRCDPISGHTALYWYRQSLGQGPEFLIYFQGTGAADDSGLPNDRFFAVRPEGSVSTLKIQRTERGDSAVYLCASSSHGTASYNEQFFGPGTRLTVL.

As concerns this clone: The same CDR3 is also encoded by other DNA sequences in this sample. The rearrangement uses TRBV27 and TRBJ1-5; perhaps TRBD1 as D (5 bases). Germline-derived CDR1 and CDR2 are MNHEY and SMNVEV (reference sequence). The germline V and J ends were trimmed by 5 bases and 4 bases, with 12 bases remaining between them. CDR3 length: 14 residues. The CDR3 loop reads CASSRQGANQPQHF. As DNA, the CDR3 is TGTGCCAGCAGTCGTCAAGGGGCGAATCAGCCCCAGCATTTT.

This clone was seen just once. V is TRBV9 and J is TRBJ2-1, with D hard to call. The germline V gene encodes CDR1 SGDLS and CDR2 YYNGEE. The CDR3 consists of 12 residues. V gave up 7 bases and J gave up 6 bases, with 11 bases separating them. The CDR3 nucleotides read TGTGCCAGCCGAGGTCCGTCCAATGAGCAGTTCTTC. It codes for CASRGPSNEQFF. The full variable domain, its missing parts supplied by reference TRBV9 and TRBJ2-1, is DSGVTQTPKHLITATGQRVTLRCSPRSGDLSVYWYQQSLDQGLQFLIQYYNGEERAKGNILERFSAQQFPDLHSELNLSSLELGDSALYFCASRGPSNEQFFGPGTRLTVL.

The chain links TRBV5-1 to TRBJ2-3; 13 positions match TRBD2. The germline V gene has CDR1 SGHRS and CDR2 YFSETQ. Trimming at V came to 7 bases and at J to 4 bases, leaving 6 bases not matched to a gene. This CDR3 is built from 15 residues. CDR3: CASAPGLAGSDTQYF. Here the CDR3 DNA reads TGCGCCAGCGCCCCGGGACTAGCGGGATCAGATACGCAGTATTTT.

The chain employs TRBV6-5 and TRBJ2-3; D is perhaps TRBD1 (6 bases). The CDR3 loop spans 13 amino acids. Germline V gives CDR1 MNHEY, CDR2 SVGAGI. V was trimmed by 6 bases and J by 3 bases, leaving 10 bases between them. The CDR3 coding sequence is TGTGCCAGCAGCCAAGGGGGTACAGATACGCAGTATTTT. It is translated as CASSQGGTDTQYF.

The chain is built from TRBV23-1 and TRBJ2-7; 8 nucleotides match TRBD1. TRBV23-1 is an ORF for which the function is uncertain. The V and J ends lost 3 bases and 3 bases, in that order; junction bases with no gene match: 10. This CDR3 contains 16 residues. Written as DNA, the CDR3 is TGCGCCAGCAGTCACCCGTGGGGCAGGGGGCTCTACGAGCAGTACTTC. This translates into CASSHPWGRGLYEQYF.